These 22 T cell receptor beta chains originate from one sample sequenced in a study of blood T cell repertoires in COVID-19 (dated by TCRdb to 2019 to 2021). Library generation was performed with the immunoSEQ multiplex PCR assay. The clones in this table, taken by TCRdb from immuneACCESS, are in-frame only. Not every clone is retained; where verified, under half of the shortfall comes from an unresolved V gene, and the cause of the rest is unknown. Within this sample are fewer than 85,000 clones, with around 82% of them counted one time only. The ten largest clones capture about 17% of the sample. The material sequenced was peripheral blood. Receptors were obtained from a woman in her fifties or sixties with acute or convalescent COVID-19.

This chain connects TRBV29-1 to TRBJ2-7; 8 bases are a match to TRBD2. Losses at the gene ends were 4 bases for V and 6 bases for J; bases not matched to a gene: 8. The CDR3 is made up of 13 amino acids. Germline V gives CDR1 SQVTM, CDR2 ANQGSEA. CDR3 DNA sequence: TGCAGCGTTGTAGGGCTAGCGGGCCTCGAGCAGTACTTC. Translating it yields CSVVGLAGLEQYF.

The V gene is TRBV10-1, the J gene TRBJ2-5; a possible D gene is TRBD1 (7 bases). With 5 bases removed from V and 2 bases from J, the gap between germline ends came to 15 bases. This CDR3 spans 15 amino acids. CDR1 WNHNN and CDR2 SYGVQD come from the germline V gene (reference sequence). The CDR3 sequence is CASSSNPGGQETQYF. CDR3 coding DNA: TGCGCCAGCAGTTCGAACCCAGGGGGGCAAGAGACCCAGTACTTC.

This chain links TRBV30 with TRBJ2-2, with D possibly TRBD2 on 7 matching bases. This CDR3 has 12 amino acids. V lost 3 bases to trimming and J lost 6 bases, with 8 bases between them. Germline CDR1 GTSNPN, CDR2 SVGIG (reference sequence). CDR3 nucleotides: TGTGCCTGGAGCGGGGGGCCCGGGGAGCTGTTTTTT. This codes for CAWSGGPGELFF.

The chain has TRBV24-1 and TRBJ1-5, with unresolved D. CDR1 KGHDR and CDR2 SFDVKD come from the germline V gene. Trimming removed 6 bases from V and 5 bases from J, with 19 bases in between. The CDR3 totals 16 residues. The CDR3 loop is CATSRGNINGDQPQHF. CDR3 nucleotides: TGTGCCACCAGTCGCGGGAACATTAATGGCGATCAGCCCCAGCATTTT.

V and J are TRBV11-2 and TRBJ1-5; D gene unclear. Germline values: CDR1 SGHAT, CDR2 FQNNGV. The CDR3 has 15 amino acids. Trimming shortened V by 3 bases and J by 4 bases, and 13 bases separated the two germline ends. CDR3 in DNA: TGTGCCAGCAGCTTGGTTAGCAGCCTGAATCAGCCCCAGCATTTT. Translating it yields CASSLVSSLNQPQHF.

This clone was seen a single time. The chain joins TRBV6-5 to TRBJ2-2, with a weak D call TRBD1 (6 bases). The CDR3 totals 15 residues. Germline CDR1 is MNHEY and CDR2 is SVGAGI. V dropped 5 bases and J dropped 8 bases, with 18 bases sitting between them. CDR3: CASSPERTVPGELFF. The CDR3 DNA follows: TGTGCCAGCAGTCCCGAAAGGACAGTCCCGGGGGAGCTGTTTTTT.

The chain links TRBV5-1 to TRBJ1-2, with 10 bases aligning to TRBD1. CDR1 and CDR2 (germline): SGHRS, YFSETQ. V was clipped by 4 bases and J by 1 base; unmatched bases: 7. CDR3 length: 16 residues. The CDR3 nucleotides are TGCGCCAGCAGCCCGGGGGACAGGGGTTATAACTATGGCTACACCTTC. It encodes CASSPGDRGYNYGYTF.

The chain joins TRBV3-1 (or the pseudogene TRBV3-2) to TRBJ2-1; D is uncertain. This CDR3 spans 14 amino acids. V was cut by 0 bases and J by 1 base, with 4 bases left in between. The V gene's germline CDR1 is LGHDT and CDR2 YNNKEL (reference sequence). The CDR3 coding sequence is TGTGCCAGCAGCCAAGATATGTCCTACAATGAGCAGTTCTTC. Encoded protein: CASSQDMSYNEQFF.

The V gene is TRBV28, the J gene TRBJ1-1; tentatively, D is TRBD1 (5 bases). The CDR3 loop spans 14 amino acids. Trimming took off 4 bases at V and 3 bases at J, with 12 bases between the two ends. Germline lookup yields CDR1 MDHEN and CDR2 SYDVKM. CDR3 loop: CASSSVGGDTEAFF. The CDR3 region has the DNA TGTGCCAGCAGTTCCGTCGGGGGGGACACTGAAGCTTTCTTT.

This chain's CDR3 is CASNDRTNSPLHF. The CDR3 DNA follows: TGTGCCAGCAACGACAGGACCAATTCACCCCTCCACTTT. The chain combines TRBV3-1 (or the pseudogene TRBV3-2) with TRBJ1-6; the D gene is possibly TRBD1 (6 bases). CDR3 length equals 13 residues. Trimming stripped 7 bases from V and 7 bases from J, with 11 bases between. The V gene's germline CDR1 is LGHDT and CDR2 YNNKEL (reference sequence).

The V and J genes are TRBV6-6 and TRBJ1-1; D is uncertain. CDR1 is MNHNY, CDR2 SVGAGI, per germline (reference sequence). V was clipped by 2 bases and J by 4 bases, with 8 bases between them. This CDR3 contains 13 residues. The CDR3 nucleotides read TGTGCCAGCAGTTACGAGGAGAGCACTGAAGCTTTCTTT. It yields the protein CASSYEESTEAFF.

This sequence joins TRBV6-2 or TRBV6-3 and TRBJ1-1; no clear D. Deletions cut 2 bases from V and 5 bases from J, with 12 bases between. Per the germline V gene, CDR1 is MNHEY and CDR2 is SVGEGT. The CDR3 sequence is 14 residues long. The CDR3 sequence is CASSYPGGNTEAFF. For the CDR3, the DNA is TGTGCCAGCAGTTACCCGGGCGGGAATACTGAAGCTTTCTTT.

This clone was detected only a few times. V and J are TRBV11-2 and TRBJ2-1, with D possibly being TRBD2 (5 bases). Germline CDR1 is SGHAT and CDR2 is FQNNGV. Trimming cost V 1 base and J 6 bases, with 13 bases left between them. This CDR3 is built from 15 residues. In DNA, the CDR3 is TGTGCCAGCAGCTTAGCCCGAGGGATGTCCAATGAGCAGTTCTTC. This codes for CASSLARGMSNEQFF. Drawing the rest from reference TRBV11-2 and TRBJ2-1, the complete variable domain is EAGVAQSPRYKIIEKRQSVAFWCNPISGHATLYWYQQILGQGPKLLIQFQNNGVVDDSQLPKDRFSAERLKGVDSTLKIQPAKLEDSAVYLCASSLARGMSNEQFFGPGTRLTVL.

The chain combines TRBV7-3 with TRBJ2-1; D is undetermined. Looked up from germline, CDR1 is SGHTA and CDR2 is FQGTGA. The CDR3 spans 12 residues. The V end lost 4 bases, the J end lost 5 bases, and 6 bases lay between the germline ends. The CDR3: CASSSGHNEQFF. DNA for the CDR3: TGTGCCAGCAGCTCCGGTCACAATGAGCAGTTCTTC.

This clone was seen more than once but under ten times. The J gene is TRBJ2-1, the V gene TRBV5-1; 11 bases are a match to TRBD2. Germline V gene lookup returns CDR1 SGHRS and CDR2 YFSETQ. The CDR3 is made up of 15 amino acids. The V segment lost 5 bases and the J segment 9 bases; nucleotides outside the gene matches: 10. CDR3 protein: CASRTTVAGGGEQFF. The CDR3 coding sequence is TGCGCCAGCAGAACTACGGTAGCGGGAGGGGGTGAGCAGTTCTTC.

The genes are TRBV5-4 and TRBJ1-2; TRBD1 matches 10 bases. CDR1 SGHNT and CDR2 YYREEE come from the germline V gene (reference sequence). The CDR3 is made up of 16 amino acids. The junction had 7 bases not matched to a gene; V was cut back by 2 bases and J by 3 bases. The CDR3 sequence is CASSFIPGTGDYGYTF. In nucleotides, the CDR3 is TGTGCCAGCAGCTTTATACCCGGGACAGGGGACTATGGCTACACCTTC.

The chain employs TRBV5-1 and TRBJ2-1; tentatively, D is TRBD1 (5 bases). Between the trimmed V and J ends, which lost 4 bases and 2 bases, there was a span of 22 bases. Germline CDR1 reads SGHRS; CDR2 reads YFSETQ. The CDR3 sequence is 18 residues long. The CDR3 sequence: CASSARGAALFTYNEQFF. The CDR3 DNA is TGCGCCAGCAGCGCCCGTGGGGCAGCTTTATTTACCTACAATGAGCAGTTCTTC.

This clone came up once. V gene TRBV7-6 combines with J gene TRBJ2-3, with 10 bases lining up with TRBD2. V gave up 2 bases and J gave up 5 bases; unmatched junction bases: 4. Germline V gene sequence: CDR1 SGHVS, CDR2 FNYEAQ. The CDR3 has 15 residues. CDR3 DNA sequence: TGTGCCAGCAGCTTAACAGCGGGAGGGGTAGATACGCAGTATTTT. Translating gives CASSLTAGGVDTQYF.

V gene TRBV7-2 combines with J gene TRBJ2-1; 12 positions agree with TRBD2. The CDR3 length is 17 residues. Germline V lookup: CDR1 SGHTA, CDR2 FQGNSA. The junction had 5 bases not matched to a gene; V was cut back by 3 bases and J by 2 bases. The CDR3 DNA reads TGTGCCAGCAGCTTTCCAGGACTAGCGGGACCCTACAATGAGCAGTTCTTC. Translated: CASSFPGLAGPYNEQFF.

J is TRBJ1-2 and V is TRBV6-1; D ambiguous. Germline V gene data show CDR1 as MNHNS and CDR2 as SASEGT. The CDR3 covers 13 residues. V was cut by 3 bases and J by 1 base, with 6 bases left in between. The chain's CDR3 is CASSDQHNYGYTF. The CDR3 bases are TGTGCCAGCAGTGATCAACATAACTATGGCTACACCTTC.

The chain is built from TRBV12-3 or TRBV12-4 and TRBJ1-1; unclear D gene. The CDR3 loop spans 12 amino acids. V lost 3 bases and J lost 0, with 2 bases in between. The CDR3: CASSFVNTEAFF. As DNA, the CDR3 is TGTGCCAGCAGTTTCGTGAACACTGAAGCTTTCTTT.

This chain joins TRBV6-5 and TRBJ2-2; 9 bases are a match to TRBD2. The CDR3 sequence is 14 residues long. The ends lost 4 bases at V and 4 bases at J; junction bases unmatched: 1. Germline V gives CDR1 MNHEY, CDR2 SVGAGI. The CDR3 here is CASSSLAGTGELFF. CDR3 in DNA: TGTGCCAGCAGTTCACTAGCGGGCACCGGGGAGCTGTTTTTT.